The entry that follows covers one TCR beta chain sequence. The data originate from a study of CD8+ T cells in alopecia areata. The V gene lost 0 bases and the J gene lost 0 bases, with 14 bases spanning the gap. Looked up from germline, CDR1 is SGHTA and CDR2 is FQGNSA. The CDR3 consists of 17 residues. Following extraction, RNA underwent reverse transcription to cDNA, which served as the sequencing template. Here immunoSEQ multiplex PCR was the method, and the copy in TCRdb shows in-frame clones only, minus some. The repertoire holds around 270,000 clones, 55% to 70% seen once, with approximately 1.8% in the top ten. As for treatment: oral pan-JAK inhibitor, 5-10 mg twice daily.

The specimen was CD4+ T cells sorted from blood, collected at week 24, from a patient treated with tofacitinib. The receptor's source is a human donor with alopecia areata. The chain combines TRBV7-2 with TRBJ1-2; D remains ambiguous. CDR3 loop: CASSLATGPRPNYGYTF. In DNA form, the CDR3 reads TGTGCCAGCAGCTTAGCAACTGGACCGCGCCCTAACTATGGCTACACCTTC.